Listed below are T cell receptor beta chains from one sample, sequenced in a study of CD8+ T cells in alopecia areata. Libraries were prepared by immunoSEQ multiplex PCR; TCRdb keeps only in-frame clonotypes and omits some of them. Of fewer than 250,000 clones listed, about 40% are singletons. The sequences come from CD4+ T cells sorted from blood, collected around week 37, from a patient treated with tofacitinib. The origin of the receptors is a human donor with alopecia areata. Both conserved end residues are part of each CDR3. D genes are given only for firm matches. Rows give clone size only sometimes, using once, few, many, or a class for an expanded clone.

clone_size,d_call,v_call,j_call,cdr3_aa,cdr3_nt
NA,TRBD2,TRBV18,TRBJ2-1,CASSPGTSNEQFF,TGTGCCAGCTCACCGGGGACTAGCAATGAGCAGTTCTTC
NA,TRBD1,TRBV25-1,TRBJ2-3,CASSARQGRDTQYF,TGTGCCAGCAGTGCCCGACAGGGCCGGGATACGCAGTATTTT
few,NA,TRBV5-1,TRBJ2-2,CASSRGQARNTGELFF,TGCGCCAGCAGTCGGGGCCAAGCGAGGAACACCGGGGAGCTGTTTTTT
NA,TRBD2,TRBV30,TRBJ2-1,CAWRRLAGDGRNEQFF,TGTGCCTGGAGAAGGCTAGCGGGAGACGGACGGAATGAGCAGTTCTTC
few,NA,TRBV30,TRBJ2-3,CAWTSRDTRRDTQYF,TGTGCCTGGACCTCTCGAGATACCCGTAGAGATACGCAGTATTTT
NA,NA,TRBV30,TRBJ2-1,CAWRNGRTDEQFF,TGTGCCTGGAGGAACGGGAGAACGGATGAGCAGTTCTTC
NA,NA,TRBV30,TRBJ1-6,CAWSVPVPSSYNSPLHF,TGTGCCTGGAGTGTACCGGTCCCGAGCTCCTATAATTCACCCCTCCACTTT
NA,NA,TRBV23-1,TRBJ1-5,CASSQWTLGGSNQPQHF,TGCGCCAGCAGTCAATGGACCCTGGGGGGGAGCAATCAGCCCCAGCATTTT
NA,TRBD1,TRBV2,TRBJ2-1,CASSVLDRGYNEQFF,TGTGCCAGCAGTGTCCTTGACAGGGGGTACAATGAGCAGTTCTTC
NA,NA,TRBV7-2,TRBJ2-7,CASSLVQFEQYF,TGTGCCAGCAGCTTAGTACAGTTCGAGCAGTACTTC
NA,NA,TRBV29-1,TRBJ2-1,CSIKDRDGRRNEQFF,TGCAGCATAAAGGACCGGGACGGCCGGAGGAATGAGCAGTTCTTC
NA,NA,TRBV6-1,TRBJ2-5,CASSEWGRGELETQYF,TGTGCCAGCAGTGAATGGGGCAGGGGGGAATTGGAGACCCAGTACTTC
NA,NA,TRBV29-1,TRBJ2-5,CSAEVQQETQYF,TGCAGCGCCGAGGTCCAGCAAGAGACCCAGTACTTC
NA,TRBD1,TRBV6-1,TRBJ1-1,CASSTQTGGTEAFF,TGTGCCAGCAGTACCCAGACAGGGGGCACTGAAGCTTTCTTT
NA,TRBD1,TRBV30,TRBJ1-5,CAWSSDRGFYQPQHF,TGTGCCTGGAGTAGCGACAGGGGTTTTTATCAGCCCCAGCATTTT
NA,TRBD2,TRBV18,TRBJ2-7,CASSPPRTSGTYEQYF,TGTGCCAGCTCACCACCGAGGACTAGCGGGACTTACGAGCAGTACTTC
NA,TRBD1,TRBV13,TRBJ2-7,CASSSPTNRGQQYF,TGTGCCAGCAGCTCCCCTACCAACAGGGGACAGCAGTACTTC
NA,NA,TRBV30,TRBJ2-7,CAWSRGNEQYF,TGTGCCTGGAGTCGCGGGAACGAGCAGTACTTC
NA,TRBD2,TRBV6-5,TRBJ2-5,CASSYSLAGGPGTQYF,TGTGCCAGCAGTTACTCACTAGCGGGAGGGCCAGGGACCCAGTACTTC
few,NA,TRBV6-5,TRBJ2-5,CASVVGWTQYF,TGTGCCAGCGTCGTGGGATGGACCCAGTACTTC
NA,NA,TRBV9,TRBJ1-2,CASSTRGSYGYTF,TGTGCCAGCAGCACGCGGGGGAGCTATGGCTACACCTTC
NA,TRBD1,TRBV29-1,TRBJ2-7,CSVEGGLTGQGQQYF,TGCAGCGTTGAGGGTGGGTTGACAGGGCAAGGGCAGCAGTACTTC
NA,NA,TRBV5-6,TRBJ2-3,CASSLGTTDTQYF,TGTGCCAGCAGCTTGGGGACCACAGATACGCAGTATTTT
NA,TRBD2,TRBV19,TRBJ2-1,CASSISGRGEQFF,TGTGCCAGTAGTATTAGCGGGAGGGGTGAGCAGTTCTTC
once,NA,TRBV6-1,TRBJ2-2,CASSLQLTGELFF,TGTGCCAGCAGCCTACAGCTTACCGGGGAGCTGTTTTTT
few,TRBD1,TRBV2,TRBJ2-7,CASSELTGLYEQYF,TGTGCCAGCAGTGAATTGACAGGGTTATACGAGCAGTACTTC
NA,TRBD1,TRBV6-1,TRBJ2-2,CASSGTGYTGELFF,TGTGCCAGCAGCGGGACAGGGTACACCGGGGAGCTGTTTTTT
NA,TRBD2,TRBV7-2,TRBJ2-1,CASRRRLAGVVDEQFF,TGTGCCAGCAGACGGCGACTAGCGGGAGTAGTGGATGAGCAGTTCTTC
NA,NA,TRBV2,TRBJ2-7,CASRDVSYEQYF,TGTGCCAGCAGGGACGTCTCCTACGAGCAGTACTTC
few,TRBD2,TRBV7-2,TRBJ2-7,CASSPGPWRGNYEQYF,TGTGCCAGCAGCCCCGGACCCTGGCGGGGGAACTACGAGCAGTACTTC
NA,NA,TRBV6-6,TRBJ2-1,CASRREQRQDEQFF,TGTGCCAGCAGGCGCGAACAACGCCAAGACGAGCAGTTCTTC
few,NA,TRBV2,TRBJ2-1,CASREIGKFEQFF,TGTGCCAGCAGGGAAATCGGGAAGTTTGAGCAGTTCTTC
few,TRBD2,TRBV5-6,TRBJ2-1,CASSSLLAGAVDEQFF,TGTGCCAGCAGCTCCTTACTAGCGGGAGCCGTAGATGAGCAGTTCTTC
few,TRBD2,TRBV11-2,TRBJ2-1,CASSFSGKVDNEQFF,TGTGCCAGCAGCTTTAGCGGGAAGGTCGACAATGAGCAGTTCTTC
few,NA,TRBV30,TRBJ1-2,CAWSVARYGYTF,TGTGCCTGGAGTGTAGCCAGATATGGCTACACCTTC
NA,NA,TRBV5-1,TRBJ2-7,CASSLDTGAHFAYEQYF,TGCGCCAGCAGCTTGGATACGGGAGCCCACTTCGCCTACGAGCAGTACTTC
NA,NA,TRBV7-2,TRBJ2-5,CASSSRETQYF,TGTGCCAGCAGCTCCAGGGAGACCCAGTACTTC
NA,NA,TRBV6-4,TRBJ2-7,CASSKDPASYEQYF,TGTGCCAGCAGTAAGGACCCGGCCTCCTACGAGCAGTACTTC
few,NA,TRBV7-6,TRBJ2-1,CASSHGASSNEQFF,TGTGCCAGCAGCCATGGGGCTAGTTCCAATGAGCAGTTCTTC
NA,NA,TRBV9,TRBJ2-1,CASSLNTAEQFF,TGTGCCAGCAGCTTGAATACCGCGGAGCAGTTCTTC
NA,NA,TRBV9,TRBJ2-7,CASSADASVNSYEQYF,TGTGCCAGCAGCGCCGACGCTAGCGTCAACTCCTACGAGCAGTACTTC
NA,NA,TRBV15,TRBJ1-1,CATSRAPGLGMNTEAFF,TGTGCCACCAGCAGAGCCCCAGGGTTGGGGATGAACACTGAAGCTTTCTTT
NA,NA,TRBV5-4,TRBJ2-1,CASNFQGHSIYNEQFF,TGTGCCAGCAACTTTCAGGGGCATTCAATCTACAATGAGCAGTTCTTC
NA,NA,TRBV4-1,TRBJ1-4,CASSPAQSEKLFF,TGCGCCAGCAGCCCGGCACAGAGTGAAAAACTGTTTTTT
once,TRBD1,TRBV7-2,TRBJ1-5,CASSSRGGAGPPQHF,TGTGCCAGCAGCTCCAGGGGGGGCGCCGGTCCGCCCCAGCATTTT
NA,NA,TRBV2,TRBJ1-1,CASSRGLGGFEAFF,TGTGCCAGCAGTCGAGGGTTAGGGGGATTCGAAGCTTTCTTT
NA,NA,TRBV6-5,TRBJ1-2,CATVGQTTYGYTF,TGTGCCACCGTGGGCCAGACTACCTATGGCTACACCTTC
NA,TRBD1,TRBV18,TRBJ2-7,CASSPGQGAIEQYF,TGTGCCAGCTCACCCGGACAGGGGGCCATCGAGCAGTACTTC
NA,NA,TRBV5-4,TRBJ1-1,CASSLWTANTEAFF,TGTGCCAGCAGCTTGTGGACGGCGAACACTGAAGCTTTCTTT
few,TRBD2,TRBV19,TRBJ2-3,CASSWRLAGGPDTQYF,TGTGCCAGTAGTTGGCGACTAGCGGGAGGGCCAGATACGCAGTATTTT
NA,TRBD1,TRBV9,TRBJ2-7,CASSPTTGFEQYF,TGTGCCAGCAGCCCAACGACAGGGTTCGAGCAGTACTTC
NA,TRBD1,TRBV25-1,TRBJ2-1,CASSPRDSLMQFF,TGTGCCAGCAGTCCCCGGGACAGCCTAATGCAGTTCTTC
few,NA,TRBV29-1,TRBJ2-7,CSVEFGYYEQYF,TGCAGCGTTGAGTTCGGGTATTACGAGCAGTACTTC
few,NA,TRBV27,TRBJ2-4,CATAGLAKNIQYF,TGTGCCACCGCAGGGCTAGCCAAAAACATTCAGTACTTC
few,NA,TRBV15,TRBJ1-2,CATSRDRAGGSYGYTF,TGTGCCACCAGCAGAGATCGGGCAGGAGGTAGCTATGGCTACACCTTC